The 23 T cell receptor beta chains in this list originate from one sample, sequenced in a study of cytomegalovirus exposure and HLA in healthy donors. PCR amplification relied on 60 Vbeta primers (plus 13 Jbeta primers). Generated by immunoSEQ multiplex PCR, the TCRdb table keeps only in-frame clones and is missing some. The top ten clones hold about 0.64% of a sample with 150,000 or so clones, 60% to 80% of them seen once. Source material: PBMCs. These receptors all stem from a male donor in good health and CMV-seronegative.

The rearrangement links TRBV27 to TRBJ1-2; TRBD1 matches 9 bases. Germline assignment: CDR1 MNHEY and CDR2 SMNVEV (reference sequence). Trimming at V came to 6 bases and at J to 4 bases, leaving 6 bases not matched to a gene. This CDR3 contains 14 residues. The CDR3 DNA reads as TGTGCCAGCAGCACAGGGGGCTCAGGCTATGGCTACACCTTC. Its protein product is CASSTGGSGYGYTF.

CDR3 DNA: TGCGCCAGCAGCCAAGAACCGGGGATGGGTGCCAAAAACATTCAGTACTTC. Protein product: CASSQEPGMGAKNIQYF. The chain employs TRBV4-3 and TRBJ2-4; the D gene is possibly TRBD2 (5 bases). CDR3 length equals 17 residues. V gave up 0 bases and J gave up 1 base, with 13 bases separating them. CDR1 is LGHNA and CDR2 is YSLEER in the germline V gene.

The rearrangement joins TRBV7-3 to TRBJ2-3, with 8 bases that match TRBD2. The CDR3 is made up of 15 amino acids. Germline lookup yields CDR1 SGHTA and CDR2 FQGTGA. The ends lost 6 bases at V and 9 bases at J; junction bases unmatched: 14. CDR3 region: CASRAGGTSWETQYF. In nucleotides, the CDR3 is TGTGCCAGCAGGGCCGGTGGGACTAGTTGGGAGACGCAGTATTTT.

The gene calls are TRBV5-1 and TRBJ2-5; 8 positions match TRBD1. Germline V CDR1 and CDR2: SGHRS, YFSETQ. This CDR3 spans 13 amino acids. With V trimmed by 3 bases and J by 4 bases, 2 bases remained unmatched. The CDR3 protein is CASSWTGRETQYF. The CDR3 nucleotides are TGCGCCAGCAGCTGGACAGGGCGAGAGACCCAGTACTTC.

The CDR3 DNA is TGTGCCAGCAGCTTCGGTCCTGGCAATGAGCAGTTCTTC. Amino acid sequence: CASSFGPGNEQFF. The chain joins TRBV5-4 to TRBJ2-1; no clear D gene. Trimming removed 2 bases at V and 6 bases at J, with 9 bases between. CDR3 size: 13 residues. Germline V gives CDR1 SGHNT, CDR2 YYREEE (reference sequence).

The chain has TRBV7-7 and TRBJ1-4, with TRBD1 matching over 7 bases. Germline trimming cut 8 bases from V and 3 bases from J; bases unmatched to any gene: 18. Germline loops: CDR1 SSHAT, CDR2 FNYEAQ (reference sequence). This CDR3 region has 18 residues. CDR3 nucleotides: TGTGCCAGCTGGGGGAGTGACAGGGAGGTTGGAGCTAATGAAAAACTGTTTTTT. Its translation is CASWGSDREVGANEKLFF.

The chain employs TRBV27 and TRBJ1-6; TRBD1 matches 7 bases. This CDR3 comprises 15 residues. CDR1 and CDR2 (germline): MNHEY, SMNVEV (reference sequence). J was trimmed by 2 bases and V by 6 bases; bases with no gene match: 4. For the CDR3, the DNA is TGTGCCAGCAGCCTGGGACAGACCTATAATTCACCCCTCCACTTT. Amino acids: CASSLGQTYNSPLHF.

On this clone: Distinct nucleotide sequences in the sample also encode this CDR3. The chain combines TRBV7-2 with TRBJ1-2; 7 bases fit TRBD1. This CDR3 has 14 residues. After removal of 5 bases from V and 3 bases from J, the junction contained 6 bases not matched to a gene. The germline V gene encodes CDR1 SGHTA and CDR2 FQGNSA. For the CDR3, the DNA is TGTGCCAGCAGCCCGAGGACAGGCGACTATGGCTACACCTTC. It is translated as CASSPRTGDYGYTF.

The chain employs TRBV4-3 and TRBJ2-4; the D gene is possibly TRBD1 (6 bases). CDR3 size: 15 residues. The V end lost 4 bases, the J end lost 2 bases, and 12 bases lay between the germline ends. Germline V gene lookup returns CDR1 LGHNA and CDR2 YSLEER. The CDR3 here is CASSLTGDPKNIQYF. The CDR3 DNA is TGCGCCAGCAGCCTGACAGGAGACCCCAAAAACATTCAGTACTTC.

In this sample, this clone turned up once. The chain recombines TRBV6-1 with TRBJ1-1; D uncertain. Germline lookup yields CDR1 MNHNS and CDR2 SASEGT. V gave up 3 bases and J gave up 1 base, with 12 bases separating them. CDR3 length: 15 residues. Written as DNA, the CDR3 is TGTGCCAGCAGTGATCAGTCGGCAGGGAACACTGAAGCTTTCTTT. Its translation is CASSDQSAGNTEAFF.

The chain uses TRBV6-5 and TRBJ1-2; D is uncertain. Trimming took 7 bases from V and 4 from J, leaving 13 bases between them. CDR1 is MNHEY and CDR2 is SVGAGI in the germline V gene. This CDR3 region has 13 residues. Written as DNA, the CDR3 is TGTGCCAGCAACCCCCGCCCAGGCTATGGCTACACCTTC. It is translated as CASNPRPGYGYTF.

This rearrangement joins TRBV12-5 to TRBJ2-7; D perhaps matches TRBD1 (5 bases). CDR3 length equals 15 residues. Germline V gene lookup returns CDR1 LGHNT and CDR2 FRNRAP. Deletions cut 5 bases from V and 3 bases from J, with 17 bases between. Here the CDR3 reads CASGDPAGWNYEQYF. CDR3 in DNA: TGTGCTAGTGGTGACCCGGCAGGGTGGAACTACGAGCAGTACTTC.

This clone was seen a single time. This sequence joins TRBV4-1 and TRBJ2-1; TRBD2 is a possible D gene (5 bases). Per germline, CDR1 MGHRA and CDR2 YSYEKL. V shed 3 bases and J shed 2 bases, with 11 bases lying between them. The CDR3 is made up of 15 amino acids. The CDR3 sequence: CASSQVGEAYNEQFF. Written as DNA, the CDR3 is TGCGCCAGCAGCCAGGTGGGAGAAGCCTACAATGAGCAGTTCTTC.

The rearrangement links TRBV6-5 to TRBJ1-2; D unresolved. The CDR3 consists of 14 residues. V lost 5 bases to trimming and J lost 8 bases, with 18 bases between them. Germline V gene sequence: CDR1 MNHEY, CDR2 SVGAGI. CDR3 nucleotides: TGTGCCAGCAGTCAATTGTCGGGATTTAGGGGCTACACCTTC. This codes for CASSQLSGFRGYTF.

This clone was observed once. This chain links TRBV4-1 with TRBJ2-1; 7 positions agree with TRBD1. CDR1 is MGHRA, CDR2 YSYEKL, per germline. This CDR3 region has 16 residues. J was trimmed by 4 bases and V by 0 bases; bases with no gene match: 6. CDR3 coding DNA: TGCGCCAGCAGCCAAGATGCCGAGACAGGGTACAATGAGCAGTTCTTC. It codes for CASSQDAETGYNEQFF.

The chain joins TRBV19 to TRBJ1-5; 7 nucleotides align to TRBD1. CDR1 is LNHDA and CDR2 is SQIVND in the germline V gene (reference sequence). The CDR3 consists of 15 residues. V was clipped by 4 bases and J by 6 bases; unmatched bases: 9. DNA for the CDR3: TGTGCCAGTAGTAGCCCGGGGGCAGGGGGTCAGCCCCAGCATTTT. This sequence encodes CASSSPGAGGQPQHF.

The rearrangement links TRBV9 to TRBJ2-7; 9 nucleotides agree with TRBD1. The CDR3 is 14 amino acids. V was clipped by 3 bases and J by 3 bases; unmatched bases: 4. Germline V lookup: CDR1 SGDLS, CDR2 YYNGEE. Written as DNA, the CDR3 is TGTGCCAGCAGCGAACAGGGACAGGGCTACGAGCAGTACTTC. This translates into CASSEQGQGYEQYF. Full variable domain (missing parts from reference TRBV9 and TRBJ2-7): DSGVTQTPKHLITATGQRVTLRCSPRSGDLSVYWYQQSLDQGLQFLIQYYNGEERAKGNILERFSAQQFPDLHSELNLSSLELGDSALYFCASSEQGQGYEQYFGPGTRLTVT.

CDR3 sequence: CASSARQGGITDTQYF. The CDR3 nucleotides read TGTGCCAGCAGCGCAAGACAGGGGGGAATCACAGATACGCAGTATTTT. The V call is TRBV11-2, the J call TRBJ2-3; TRBD1 agrees at 9 bases. The trim removed 5 bases at V and 2 bases at J, leaving 8 bases unmatched. CDR1 SGHAT and CDR2 FQNNGV come from the germline V gene. The CDR3 spans 16 residues.

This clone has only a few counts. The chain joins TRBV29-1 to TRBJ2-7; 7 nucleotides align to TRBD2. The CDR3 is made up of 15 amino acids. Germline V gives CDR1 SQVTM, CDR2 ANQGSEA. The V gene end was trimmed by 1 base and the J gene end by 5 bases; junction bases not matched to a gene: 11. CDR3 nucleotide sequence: TGCAGCGTTGAAGGTCGGGGGATGGCGGGAGACGAGCAGTACTTC. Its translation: CSVEGRGMAGDEQYF.

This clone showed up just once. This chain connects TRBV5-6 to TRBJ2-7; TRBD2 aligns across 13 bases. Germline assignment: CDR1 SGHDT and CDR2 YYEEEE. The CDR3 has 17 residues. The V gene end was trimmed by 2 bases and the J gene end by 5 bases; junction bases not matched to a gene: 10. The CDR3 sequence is CASSLRTSGRDSHEQYF. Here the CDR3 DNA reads TGTGCCAGCAGCTTAAGGACTAGCGGGAGAGATTCTCACGAGCAGTACTTC.

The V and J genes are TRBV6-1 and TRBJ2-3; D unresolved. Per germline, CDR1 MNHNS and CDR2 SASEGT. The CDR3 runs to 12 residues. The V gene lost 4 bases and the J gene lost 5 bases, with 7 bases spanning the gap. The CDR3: CASSAFGDTQYF. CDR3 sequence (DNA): TGTGCCAGCAGTGCGTTCGGAGATACGCAGTATTTT.

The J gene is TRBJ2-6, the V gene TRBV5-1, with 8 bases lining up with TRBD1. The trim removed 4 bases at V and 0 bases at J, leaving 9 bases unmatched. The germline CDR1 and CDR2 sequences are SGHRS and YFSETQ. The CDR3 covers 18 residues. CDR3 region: CASSVTGTGPSGANVLTF. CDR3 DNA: TGCGCCAGCAGCGTCACGGGGACAGGTCCCTCTGGGGCCAACGTCCTGACTTTC.

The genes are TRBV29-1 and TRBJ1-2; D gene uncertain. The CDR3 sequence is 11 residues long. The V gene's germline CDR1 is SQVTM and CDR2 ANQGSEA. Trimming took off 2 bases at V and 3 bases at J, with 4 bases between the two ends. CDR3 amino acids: CSVERDYGYTF. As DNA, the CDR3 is TGCAGCGTTGAACGGGACTATGGCTACACCTTC.